This T cell receptor (beta chain) was recovered during a study of blood T cells in healthy people across ages. Findings of the study overall: Any changes in expanded clonotypes were possibly confounded, as donor CMV status remained unknown. Long-lived donors exceeded aged donors in naive CD4+ cells and diversity.

Turning to this clonotype: Its antigen is currently unknown.

A sample-barcoded 5' primer and a J-beta primer mix were used in a second PCR of roughly 6 to 12 cycles. TCRdb recomputed calls from the 5' RACE reads with MiXCR, one row per CDR3 protein. The sample holds 650,000 to 700,000 distinct CDR3 sequences, about 30% seen once. The study recruited healthy Caucasian donors from Russia who were aged about 6 to 100. V shed 2 bases and J 3 bases; nucleotides not matched to a gene: 2. This CDR3 comprises 16 residues. CDR1 and CDR2 from the germline V gene are ENHRY and SYGVKD. The receptor was isolated from a woman aged 80 or older in good health. The chain uses TRBV10-3 and TRBJ1-5; 12 nucleotides align to TRBD1. The sequencing sample was made of blood. As DNA, the CDR3 is TGTGCCATCAGTGAGGGGACAGGGGGCGACAATCAGCCCCAGCATTTT. Translating it yields CAISEGTGGDNQPQHF.